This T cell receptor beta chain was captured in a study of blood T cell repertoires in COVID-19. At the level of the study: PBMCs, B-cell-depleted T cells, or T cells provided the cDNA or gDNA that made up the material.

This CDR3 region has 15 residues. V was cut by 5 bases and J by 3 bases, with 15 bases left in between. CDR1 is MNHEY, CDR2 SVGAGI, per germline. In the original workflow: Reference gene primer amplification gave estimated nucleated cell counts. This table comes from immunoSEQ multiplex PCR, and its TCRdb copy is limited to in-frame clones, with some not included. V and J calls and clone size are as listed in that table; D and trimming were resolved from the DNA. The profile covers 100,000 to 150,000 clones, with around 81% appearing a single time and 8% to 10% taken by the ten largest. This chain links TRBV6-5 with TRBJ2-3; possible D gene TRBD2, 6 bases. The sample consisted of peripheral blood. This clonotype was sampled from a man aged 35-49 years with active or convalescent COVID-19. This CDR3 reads CASSQTRKGTDTQYF. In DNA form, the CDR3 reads TGTGCCAGCAGTCAGACTAGGAAGGGGACAGATACGCAGTATTTT.